This T cell receptor (beta chain) derives from a study of cytomegalovirus exposure and HLA in healthy donors. Study-wide context: Per a later analysis, the approximately 690 first-cohort and more than 100 validation repertoires shared one platform.

CDR1 and CDR2 from the germline V gene are SGHAT and FQNNGV. The CDR3 loop spans 15 amino acids. The V and J ends lost 6 bases and 8 bases, in that order; junction bases with no gene match: 12. The assay was immunoSEQ multiplex PCR, and TCRdb's table has in-frame clones only and misses some. The top ten hold around a sixth of the sample, which has around 170,000 clones, about 85% seen once. This sequence was found in a man between 18 and 29 years old in good health and CMV-seropositive. The chain is built from TRBV11-2 and TRBJ1-2; 10 positions match TRBD1. The source material was PBMCs. As DNA, the CDR3 is TGTGCCAGCAGTCAAACCCGGGACAGGGGACGGGGCTACACCTTC. Protein product: CASSQTRDRGRGYTF. The full variable domain, completed using reference TRBV11-2 and TRBJ1-2, is EAGVAQSPRYKIIEKRQSVAFWCNPISGHATLYWYQQILGQGPKLLIQFQNNGVVDDSQLPKDRFSAERLKGVDSTLKIQPAKLEDSAVYLCASSQTRDRGRGYTFGSGTRLTVV.